The following is a T cell receptor beta chain sequence with its context. There is no known antigen for this receptor. One base away there is no much larger clone; base qualities are not given. The method behind the library was the immunoSEQ multiplex PCR assay. In its TCRdb copy, this immuneACCESS table keeps in-frame sequences only and misses some clones. Where compared with another copy, unresolved V genes explain less than half of these, and the others have no known cause. This sample has approximately 37,000 clones in its table, and approximately 91% of those were observed once. The ten most abundant clones make up under 5% of the sample. The data stem from a study of T cell changes during pregnancy in multiple sclerosis (dated by TCRdb to the late 2010s). A note on the overall study: The study looked at changes in the T cell repertoire across pregnancy in women with multiple sclerosis.

The CDR3 contains 15 residues, cysteine and phenylalanine counted. Solely the CDR3 DNA is kept, with 45 bases framed from the first base. Via the germline V gene (reference sequence), CDR1 is SGHKS and CDR2 YYEKEE. V is cut back by 4 bases and J by 2 bases, with 7 bases in the junction unmatched. The chain is encoded by TRBV5-5 joined to TRBJ2-7; 9 bases in the middle match TRBD1. The sequence was collected from a female donor with multiple sclerosis, enrolled in a pregnancy study. The specimen comprised CD8+ T cells from peripheral blood mononuclear cells, sampled in the first trimester of pregnancy. The CDR3 amino acid sequence is: CASSQGTGLAYEQYF. DNA sequence: TGTGCCAGCAGCCAAGGGACAGGGCTCGCCTACGAGCAGTACTTC.